Below are 13 T cell receptor beta chains sequenced from a single sample in a study of cytomegalovirus exposure and HLA in healthy donors. Both 60 Vbeta primers and 13 Jbeta primers went into the PCR. Generated by immunoSEQ multiplex PCR, the TCRdb table keeps only in-frame clones and is missing some. Of some 150,000 clones in the sample, 65% to 80% are singletons; the top ten hold approximately 1.6%. Input material: PBMCs. Receptor source: a woman in her twenties or thirties in good health and CMV-seronegative.

This chain uses TRBV27 with TRBJ2-3, with no clear D. CDR1 and CDR2 from the germline V gene are MNHEY and SMNVEV (reference sequence). The germline V and J ends were trimmed by 6 bases and 4 bases, with 8 bases remaining between them. The CDR3 is made up of 12 amino acids. The CDR3 spells CASSFGADTQYF. The CDR3 DNA reads TGTGCCAGCAGCTTCGGAGCAGATACGCAGTATTTT.

CDR3 coding DNA: TGCGCCAGCAGCTTGGTAGCGGGAGTGCGCGAGCAGTACTTC. Protein sequence: CASSLVAGVREQYF. The chain has TRBV5-1 and TRBJ2-7, with TRBD2 identical over 9 bases. V trimming: 0 bases; J trimming: 6 bases; junction bases outside the gene matches: 4. The germline V gene has CDR1 SGHRS and CDR2 YFSETQ. This CDR3 comprises 14 residues.

The CDR3 here is CASSLWGRQGLAKNIQYF. For the CDR3, the DNA is TGTGCCAGCAGTTTATGGGGGAGGCAGGGACTAGCCAAAAACATTCAGTACTTC. The rearrangement uses TRBV27 and TRBJ2-4, with a tentative D call TRBD2 (6 bases). There are 18 residues in the CDR3. The V end was cut by 1 base, the J end by 0 bases, with 16 bases between. Germline CDR1 is MNHEY and CDR2 is SMNVEV (reference sequence).

V and J are TRBV19 and TRBJ2-1, with TRBD2 identical over 9 bases. The junction had 6 bases not matched to a gene; V was cut back by 7 bases and J by 2 bases. The germline V gene encodes CDR1 LNHDA and CDR2 SQIVND (reference sequence). CDR3 length: 15 amino acids. CDR3: CASTSGGGAYNEQFF. The CDR3 coding sequence is TGTGCCAGTACCTCCGGCGGGGGGGCCTACAATGAGCAGTTCTTC.

This CDR3 is CASTTRQGENTEAFF. In DNA form, the CDR3 reads TGCGCCAGCACCACTAGACAGGGGGAGAACACTGAAGCTTTCTTT. The chain joins TRBV4-1 to TRBJ1-1, with 9 positions matching TRBD1. The CDR3 consists of 15 residues. The germline V gene encodes CDR1 MGHRA and CDR2 YSYEKL. V shed 7 bases, J shed 1 base, and the junction held 7 bases outside the gene matches.

This clone occurred a few times. V usage is TRBV7-2 and J usage is TRBJ1-2; the D gene is possibly TRBD1 (5 bases). Looked up from germline, CDR1 is SGHTA and CDR2 is FQGNSA. The CDR3 is 17 amino acids. V was pared by 1 base and J by 4 bases, with 19 bases between. The CDR3 nucleotides are TGTGCCAGCAGCTTAGTTCCAGGGAGGGGAGGGAGCTATGGCTACACCTTC. Translation gives CASSLVPGRGGSYGYTF.

This clone was picked up one time. V is TRBV5-6 and J is TRBJ1-2; D is perhaps TRBD1 (5 bases). The germline gives CDR1 SGHDT, CDR2 YYEEEE. The V gene lost 0 bases and the J gene lost 5 bases, with 23 bases spanning the gap. The CDR3 has 18 amino acids. The chain's CDR3 is CASSLAPGRVVFSYGYTF. The CDR3 DNA reads TGTGCCAGCAGCTTGGCCCCAGGGAGGGTCGTTTTTTCATATGGCTACACCTTC.

Concerning this clone: At one end the junction does not follow the germline gene, possibly because of a read error. The chain couples TRBV7-9 to TRBJ1-2; 8 bases align to TRBD1. Germline values: CDR1 SEHNR, CDR2 FQNEAQ (reference sequence). The CDR3 is 17 residues long. The CDR3 loop reads CSSSLSGQVKGADGYTF. CDR3 nucleotides: TGTTCCAGCAGCCTATCGGGACAGGTGAAGGGAGCTGACGGCTACACCTTC.

This clone was recorded only once. The chain employs TRBV5-1 and TRBJ1-3, with D hard to call. The V gene's germline CDR1 is SGHRS and CDR2 YFSETQ. With 0 bases removed from V and 0 bases from J, the gap between germline ends came to 10 bases. The CDR3 has 16 residues. The CDR3 sequence: CASSLALARSGNTIYF. The CDR3 DNA sequence: TGCGCCAGCAGCTTGGCGTTGGCTCGCTCTGGAAACACCATATATTTT.

The chain uses TRBV4-1 and TRBJ2-7; D might be TRBD2 (6 bases). Germline CDR1 MGHRA, CDR2 YSYEKL. The CDR3 extends over 14 amino acids. Trimming removed 4 bases at V and 6 bases at J, with 16 bases between. DNA of the CDR3: TGCGCCAGCAGCCGTCTGGGAGGTTTAGCCGAGCAGTACTTC. It encodes CASSRLGGLAEQYF.

This clone was counted only a few times. This chain joins TRBV6-5 and TRBJ1-2; 7 bases map to TRBD1. This CDR3 is 12 amino acids long. CDR1 is MNHEY, CDR2 SVGAGI, per germline. V dropped 5 bases and J dropped 8; count of bases not matched to a gene: 5. The CDR3 bases are TGTGCCAGCAGTAAGACAGGGAAAGGCTACACCTTC. It specifies CASSKTGKGYTF.

The rearrangement uses TRBV4-1 and TRBJ1-6; 11 bases map to TRBD1. Germline CDR1 MGHRA, CDR2 YSYEKL. V shed 6 bases and J 10 bases; nucleotides not matched to a gene: 8. The CDR3 loop spans 15 amino acids. The CDR3 region has the DNA TGCGCCAGCAGACTATCGGGACAGGGGGGCTCACCCCTCCACTTT. It yields the protein CASRLSGQGGSPLHF.

The chain is built from TRBV5-1 and TRBJ2-5; unclear D gene. CDR3 length equals 13 residues. Trimming removed 0 bases from V and 2 bases from J, with 5 bases in between. CDR1 SGHRS and CDR2 YFSETQ come from the germline V gene. The CDR3 nucleotides read TGCGCCAGCAGCTTGGCCCAACAAGAGACCCAGTACTTC. Its protein is CASSLAQQETQYF.